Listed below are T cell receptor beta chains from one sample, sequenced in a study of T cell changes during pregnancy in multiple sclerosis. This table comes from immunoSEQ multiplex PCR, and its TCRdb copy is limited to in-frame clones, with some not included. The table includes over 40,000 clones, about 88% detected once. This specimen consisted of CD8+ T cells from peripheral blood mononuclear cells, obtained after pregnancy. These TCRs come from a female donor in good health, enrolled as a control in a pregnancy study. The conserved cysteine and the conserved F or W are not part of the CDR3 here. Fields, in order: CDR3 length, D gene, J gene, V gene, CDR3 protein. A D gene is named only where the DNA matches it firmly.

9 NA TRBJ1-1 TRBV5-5 ASSPGEEAF
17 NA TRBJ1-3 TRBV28 ASSSPTLTGSFSGNTIY
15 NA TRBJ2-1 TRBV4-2 ASSPDRTTSSYNEQF
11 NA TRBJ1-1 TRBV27 ASKNRFNTEAF
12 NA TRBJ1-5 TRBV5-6 ASSSDSSNQPQH
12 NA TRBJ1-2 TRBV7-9 ASSLGGSNYGYT
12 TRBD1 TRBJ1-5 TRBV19 ASSGGGGKQPQH
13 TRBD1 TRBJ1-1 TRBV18 ASSPPGQRQTEAF
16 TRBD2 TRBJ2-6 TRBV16 ASSQGLAGGAGANVLT
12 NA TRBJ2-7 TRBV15 ATSRQLDFYEQY
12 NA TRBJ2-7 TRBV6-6 ASSYSRSSYEQY
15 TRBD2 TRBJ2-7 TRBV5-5 ASSLSPLLADPYEQY
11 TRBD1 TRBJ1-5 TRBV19 ASRGQGNQPQH
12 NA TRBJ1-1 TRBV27 ASSFGLTNTEAF
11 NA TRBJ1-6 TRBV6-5 ASNAGTNSPLH
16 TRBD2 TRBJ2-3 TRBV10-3 AISEGLAGGLGADTQY
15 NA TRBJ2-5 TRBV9 ASSVDGGLDREETQY
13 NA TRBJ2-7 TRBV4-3 ASSQVQSGGYEQY
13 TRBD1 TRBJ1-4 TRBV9 ASSARTGLNEKLF
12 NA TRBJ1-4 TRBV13 ASSLRQGNEKLF
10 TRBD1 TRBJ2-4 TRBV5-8 ASSFLGTGVY
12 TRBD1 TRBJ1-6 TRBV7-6 ASSATGVGSPLH
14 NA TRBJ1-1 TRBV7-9 ASSSSGLWPNTEAF
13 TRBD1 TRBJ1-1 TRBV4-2 ASSRGQGSNTEAF
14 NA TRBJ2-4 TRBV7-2 ASSFSGGIAKNIQY
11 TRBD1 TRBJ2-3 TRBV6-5 ASTGQGEHTQY
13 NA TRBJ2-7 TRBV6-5 ASSPGAAPRYEQY
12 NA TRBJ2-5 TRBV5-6 ASSLGAPRETQY
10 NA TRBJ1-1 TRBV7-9 ASSPSGAEAF
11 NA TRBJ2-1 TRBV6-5 ASSNEGGNEQF
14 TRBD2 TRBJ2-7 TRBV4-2 ASSQDASGGFYEQY
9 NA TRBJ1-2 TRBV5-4 ASSSGRGYT
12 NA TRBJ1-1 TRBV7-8 ASSLAIVNTEAF
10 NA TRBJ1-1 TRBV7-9 ASSASGTEAF
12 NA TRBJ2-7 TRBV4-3 ASSQDPVSYEQY
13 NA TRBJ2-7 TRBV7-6 ASSLEGQPSYEQY
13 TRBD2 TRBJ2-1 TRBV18 ASSPGTNFYNEQF
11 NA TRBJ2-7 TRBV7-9 ASSITGSYEQY
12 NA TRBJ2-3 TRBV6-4 ASSLGQSTDTQY
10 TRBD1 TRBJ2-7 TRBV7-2 ASSTDRPEQY
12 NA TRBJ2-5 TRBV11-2 ASSLGTEQETQY
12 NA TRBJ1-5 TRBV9 ASSESGSNQPQH
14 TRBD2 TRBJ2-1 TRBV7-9 ASSPGLAGQYNEQF
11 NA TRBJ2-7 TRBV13 ASSYSGVDEQY
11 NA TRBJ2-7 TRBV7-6 ASSPPDTYEQY
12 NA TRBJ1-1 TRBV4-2 ASSLVAGNTEAF
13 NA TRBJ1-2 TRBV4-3 ASSQLSGTSYGYT
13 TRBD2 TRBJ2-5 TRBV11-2 ASSPSGETQETQY
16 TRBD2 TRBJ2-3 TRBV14 ASSRYISGGASTDTQY
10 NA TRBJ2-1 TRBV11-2 ASSSGLREQF
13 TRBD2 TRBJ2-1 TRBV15 ATSRDRGGNNEQF